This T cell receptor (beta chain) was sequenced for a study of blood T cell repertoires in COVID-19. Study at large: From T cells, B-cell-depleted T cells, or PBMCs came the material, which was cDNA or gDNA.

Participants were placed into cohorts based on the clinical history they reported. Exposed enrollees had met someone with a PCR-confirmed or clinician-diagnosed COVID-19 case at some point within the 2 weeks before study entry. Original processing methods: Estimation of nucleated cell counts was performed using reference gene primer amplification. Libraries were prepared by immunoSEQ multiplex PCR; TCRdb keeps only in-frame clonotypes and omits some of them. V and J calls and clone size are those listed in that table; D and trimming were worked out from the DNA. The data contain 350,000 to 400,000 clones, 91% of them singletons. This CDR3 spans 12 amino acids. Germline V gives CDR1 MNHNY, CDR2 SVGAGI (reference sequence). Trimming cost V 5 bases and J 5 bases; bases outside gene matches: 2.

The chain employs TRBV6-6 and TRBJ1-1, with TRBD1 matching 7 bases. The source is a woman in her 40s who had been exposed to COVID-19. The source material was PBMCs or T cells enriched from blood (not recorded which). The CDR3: CASSQGGTEAFF. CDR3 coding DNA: TGTGCCAGCAGTCAGGGGGGGACTGAAGCTTTCTTT.